The 21 T cell receptor delta chains below come from one sample, sequenced in a study of γδ T cells in repeated Plasmodium falciparum infection. Flow sorting of PBMC yielded separate Vgamma9/Vdelta2+ and Vdelta2-negative gammadelta T cell populations for bulk repertoire analysis. TCRdb processed the multiplex PCR reads again with the CATT caller. The sample gives some 100,000 delta-chain clones, roughly 1.4% of which show up once; around 8.1% is in the top ten. Sample: gamma-delta T cells from blood. All receptors derive from a pool of human donors (malaria-infected and uninfected, not separated).

To note about this clone: A read error may be the cause here, since a much bigger clone is one base away. The same CDR3 also results from other DNA sequences found in this sample. The rearrangement uses TRDV1 and TRDJ1, with 10 bases aligning to TRDD3. CDR1 is TSWWSYY, CDR2 QGS, per germline. V dropped 0 bases and J dropped 8; count of bases not matched to a gene: 36. CDR3 length: 25 amino acids. CDR3 protein: CALGELDSGAEPRPCFYWGMGKLIF. CDR3 DNA sequence: TGTGCTCTTGGGGAACTCGATTCCGGGGCGGAACCGCGGCCTTGCTTCTACTGGGGGATGGGGAAACTCATCTTT.

As for this clone: TCRdb lists the protein of a much larger clone for this DNA, which differs at residue 3, so this is likely a read error; the protein given here is translated from the DNA itself. The genes are TRDV2 and TRDJ1; 7 bases are shared with TRDD3. The germline V gene encodes CDR1 GEAIGNYY and CDR2 EKD. CDR3 size: 15 residues. The chain's CDR3 is CAWDTLGGGTDKLIF. CDR3 nucleotides: TGTGCCTGGGACACGCTGGGGGGGGGCACCGATAAACTCATCTTT.

This chain joins TRDV1 and TRDJ1; the match to TRDD3 covers 9 bases. The J gene is not listed in TCRdb, so it was assigned here from a DNA match to germline. Germline V gene sequence: CDR1 TSWWSYY, CDR2 QGS. CDR3 size: 21 residues. The V segment lost 1 base and the J segment 2 bases; nucleotides outside the gene matches: 20. CDR3 residues: CALGERIPTVPLGDLTDKLIF. The CDR3, as DNA: TGTGCTCTTGGGGAACGTATTCCTACAGTTCCGCTGGGGGATCTTACCGATAAACTCATCTTT.

This clone has at least ten counts. V gene TRDV1 combines with J gene TRDJ1; 10 bases align to TRDD3. Germline CDR1 is TSWWSYY and CDR2 is QGS. Trimming cost V 3 bases and J 1 base; bases outside gene matches: 8. The CDR3 runs 17 residues. CDR3 sequence reads: CALGDQWGILGTDKLIF. For the CDR3, the DNA is TGTGCTCTTGGGGATCAATGGGGGATACTCGGCACCGATAAACTCATCTTT.

Concerning this clone itself: TCRdb lists the protein of a much larger clone for this DNA, which differs at residue 14, so this is likely a read error; the protein given here is translated from the DNA itself. The chain has TRDV1 and TRDJ1, with 9 nucleotides matching TRDD3. CDR3 length equals 22 residues. Per the germline V gene, CDR1 is TSWWSYY and CDR2 is QGS. V shed 0 bases and J 1 base; nucleotides not matched to a gene: 21. The chain's CDR3 is CALGELYDWWLGDSSATDKLIF. The CDR3 bases are TGTGCTCTTGGGGAACTTTACGATTGGTGGTTGGGGGATAGCTCGGCCACCGATAAACTCATCTTT.

There are many counts of this clone. Only one base separates this from a far larger clonotype, so it likely reflects a read error. Other nucleotide sequences from this sample produce the same CDR3. The chain couples TRDV1 to TRDJ1; TRDD3 agrees at 9 bases. Looked up from germline, CDR1 is TSWWSYY and CDR2 is QGS. The CDR3 is made up of 20 amino acids. CDR3 region: CALGEARRLGDPWYTDKLIF. As DNA, the CDR3 is TGTGCTCTTGGGGAGGCTAGGAGGCTGGGGGATCCTTGGTACACCGATAAACTCATCTTC.

This clone came up a few times. The protein recorded in TCRdb matches a much larger clone and deviates from this DNA's translation at residue 18, suggesting a read error; the protein here is obtained by translating the DNA. The chain is built from TRDV2 and TRDJ1; 9 bases line up with TRDD3. Since TCRdb gives no J gene, matching the DNA to germline was used here to assign it. The CDR3 runs 21 residues. The germline gives CDR1 GEAIGNYY, CDR2 EKD. The CDR3 DNA is TGTGCCTGTGACACTCTACTGGGGGACAACCGGCCCAAGTGGGGGACCGATAGACTCATCTTT. It translates to CACDTLLGDNRPKWGTDRLIF.

The table lists this clone with a few counts. A far larger clone is only one base removed, so a read error is likely. The chain has TRDV1 and TRDJ2; 12 bases fit TRDD3. TCRdb offers no J gene call, so here the DNA was matched to germline to obtain one. Germline CDR1 is TSWWSYY and CDR2 is QGS. The CDR3 is 22 residues long. The V gene end was trimmed by 5 bases and the J gene end by 0 bases; junction bases not matched to a gene: 19. The CDR3 protein is CALGSQEYWGIPEIALTAQLFF. In DNA form, the CDR3 reads TGTGCTCTTGGGTCCCAGGAATACTGGGGGATACCGGAAATAGCTTTGACAGCACAACTCTTCTTT.

This clone came up many times. For this DNA, TCRdb reports the protein of a much larger clone, which diverges at residue 5, most likely from a read error; the protein presented here is translated directly from the DNA. The V and J genes are TRDV2 and TRDJ1; perhaps TRDD3 as D (6 bases). No J gene was available from TCRdb, and it was assigned here by a germline match of the DNA. This CDR3 region has 15 residues. Germline V gives CDR1 GEAIGNYY, CDR2 EKD. Trimming shortened V by 3 bases and J by 4 bases, and 17 bases separated the two germline ends. CDR3 residues: CACDARYAGGDKLIF. CDR3 nucleotides: TGTGCCTGTGACGCCCGATACGCCGGGGGCGATAAACTCATCTTT.

The V and J genes are TRDV1 and TRDJ1; 7 bases match TRDD3. Here the J gene came from matching the DNA to germline, since TCRdb omits it. V gave up 3 bases and J gave up 7 bases; unmatched junction bases: 23. This CDR3 is 19 amino acids long. CDR1 and CDR2 (germline): TSWWSYY, QGS. The CDR3 here is CALGDLPRTGADVCGKLIF. In DNA form, the CDR3 reads TGTGCTCTTGGGGACCTCCCCCGGACTGGGGCCGATGTGTGTGGTAAACTCATCTTT.

This clone was recorded at least ten times. This chain joins TRDV2 and TRDJ3; 10 bases are a match to TRDD3. The CDR3 totals 21 residues. V dropped 3 bases and J dropped 5; count of bases not matched to a gene: 18. Looked up from germline, CDR1 is GEAIGNYY and CDR2 is EKD. Here the CDR3 reads CACDPIVLGDGLSGDTRQMFF. For the CDR3, the DNA is TGTGCCTGTGACCCCATAGTACTGGGGGATGGATTAAGCGGGGACACCCGACAGATGTTTTTC.

On this clone itself: This probably arose from a read error, given a far larger clone one base away. This CDR3 is also generated by other DNA sequences in the sample. V and J are TRDV2 and TRDJ1, with TRDD3 identical over 8 bases. TCRdb records no J gene; here it was assigned by comparing the DNA to germline. The CDR3 extends over 17 amino acids. Germline V CDR1 and CDR2: GEAIGNYY, EKD. The CDR3 sequence: CACDTVGSRGYTDKLIF. The CDR3 DNA is TGTGCCTGTGACACCGTGGGATCGAGGGGATACACCGACAAACTCATCTTT.

There are a few counts of this clone. TCRdb assigns this DNA the protein of a much larger clone, which departs from its translation at residue 16; this likely reflects a read error, and the protein shown comes from translating the DNA. The rearrangement links TRDV2 to TRDJ3; TRDD3 agrees at 7 bases. The J gene is absent in TCRdb and was assigned here via DNA matching to germline. Germline lookup yields CDR1 GEAIGNYY and CDR2 EKD. This CDR3 comprises 19 residues. The CDR3 is CACDTRLGAYSWDTRRMFF. In nucleotides, the CDR3 is TGTGCCTGTGACACCCGCCTGGGGGCCTACTCCTGGGACACCCGACGGATGTTTTTC.

In its sample, this clone was seen many times. This probably arose from a read error, given a far larger clone one base away. Other DNA sequences in this specimen translate into the identical CDR3. The V gene is TRDV1, the J gene TRDJ1, with D maybe TRDD3 (5 bases). V lost 3 bases, J lost 0 bases, and 20 bases lay in between. This CDR3 has 18 amino acids. Germline lookup yields CDR1 TSWWSYY and CDR2 QGS. CDR3 amino acids: CALGEVGGIPSYTDKLIF. The CDR3 region has the DNA TGTGCTCTTGGGGAGGTGGGAGGGATCCCATCCTACACCGATAAACTCATCTTT.

This clone turned up a few times. This likely came from a read error, as a far larger clone is one base away. Other DNA sequences from this sample encode an identical CDR3 as well. The chain combines TRDV2 with TRDJ1; TRDD3 matches at 11 bases. In the absence of a J gene in TCRdb, the DNA was matched to germline to assign it here. This CDR3 comprises 21 residues. CDR1 and CDR2 from the germline V gene are GEAIGNYY and EKD. Written as DNA, the CDR3 is TGCGCCTGTGACACGGCGTACTGGGGGATAGACTCCCCTATCGACACCGATAAACTCATCTTT. This sequence encodes CACDTAYWGIDSPIDTDKLIF.

This clone was detected a few times. This DNA translates differently at residue 4 from the TCRdb protein, which is that of a much larger clone; a read error is likely, and the protein shown is the DNA's own translation. J is TRDJ1 and V is TRDV2; D might be TRDD2 or TRDD3, each matching 5 bases. The V end lost 5 bases, the J end lost 14 bases, and 29 bases lay between the germline ends. Germline CDR1 GEAIGNYY, CDR2 EKD. The CDR3 is 15 residues long. CDR3 coding DNA: TGTGCCTGTGTCCTTCGGCTTGGGACTGGAGGATGTTTTATCTTT. Protein product: CACVLRLGTGGCFIF.

In its sample, this clone was seen a few times. Since a much larger clone is just one base distant, this may be a read error. The V segment is TRDV2, and no J call was made; the table's D call, TRDD3, was not checked against the DNA. Germline CDR1 reads GEAIGNYY; CDR2 reads EKD. CDR3 length: 17 residues. CDR3 DNA sequence: TGTGCCTGTGACTTGGGCCCGGGAGGAGGATATAGCGATAAGCTCATCTTT. Protein sequence: CACDLGPGGGYSDKLIF.

This clone was observed a handful of times. With only one base between it and a far larger clone, this is likely a read error. The sample holds other DNA sequences that translate to the same CDR3. The chain carries TRDV1 and TRDJ1, with TRDD3 matching over 8 bases. CDR1 TSWWSYY and CDR2 QGS come from the germline V gene. This CDR3 is built from 19 residues. CDR3 sequence (DNA): TGTGCCCTTGGGGGTCTGCCTTCTCTGGGGGAAACGAGGACCGATAAACTCATCTTT. Translated, it gives CALGGLPSLGETRTDKLIF.

At least ten counts were recorded for this clone. The chain joins TRDV3 to TRDJ1, with 9 bases matching TRDD3. V was clipped by 0 bases and J by 0 bases; unmatched bases: 11. This CDR3 is built from 17 residues. CDR1 is TVYSNPD, CDR2 GDNSRS, per germline (reference sequence). The CDR3 sequence is CAFSQGVLGDNTDKLIF. The CDR3 region has the DNA TGTGCCTTTAGTCAAGGGGTACTGGGGGACAACACCGATAAACTCATCTTT. The full variable domain, with the rest looked up from reference TRDV3 and TRDJ1, is CDKVTQSSPDQTVASGSEVVLLCTYDTVYSNPDLFWYRIRPDYSFQFVFYGDNSRSEGADFTQGRFSVKHILTQKAFHLVISPVRTEDSATYYCAFSQGVLGDNTDKLIFGKGTRVTVEP.

A word on this clone: TCRdb attributes to this sequence the protein of a much larger clone, which differs from the DNA translation at residue 2; a read error is likely, and the protein displayed is translated from the DNA. CDR3 sequence: CSCDTDWGINGDKLIF. The CDR3 coding sequence is TGTTCCTGTGACACCGACTGGGGGATAAACGGCGATAAACTCATCTTT. This chain uses TRDV2 with TRDJ1; 11 nucleotides agree with TRDD3. TCRdb offers no J gene call, so here the DNA was matched to germline to obtain one. Looked up from germline, CDR1 is GEAIGNYY and CDR2 is EKD. The CDR3 has 16 amino acids.

In the case of this clone: TCRdb's listed protein matches a much larger clone and diverges from this DNA's translation at residue 13, likely through a read error; the protein shown comes from the DNA. CDR3 nucleotides: TGTGCCTGTGACAAACTGGGGGTTACCAGACAGGGGTGTTACACCGATAAACTCATCTTT. This translates into CACDKLGVTRQGCYTDKLIF. The rearrangement uses TRDV2 and TRDJ1; TRDD3 aligns across 8 bases. CDR1 is GEAIGNYY, CDR2 EKD, per germline. The CDR3 has 20 residues. J was trimmed by 0 bases and V by 2 bases; bases with no gene match: 19.